Presented here are 20 T cell receptor beta chains from one specimen sequenced in a study of blood T cell repertoires in COVID-19. Only in-frame clones appear in the TCRdb table, and some are missing; sequencing was by immunoSEQ multiplex PCR. Of 250,000 to 300,000 clones in the sample, 80% to 85% were seen once. Material for sequencing was peripheral blood. These receptors came from a man aged 55 to 70 with acute or convalescent COVID-19.

The V call is TRBV7-3, the J call TRBJ1-2, with 10 nucleotides matching TRBD1. The CDR3 is 15 residues long. J was trimmed by 6 bases and V by 7 bases; bases with no gene match: 11. Germline V gives CDR1 SGHTA, CDR2 FQGTGA. The CDR3 bases are TGTGCCAGCAAAGAAAGAGGGACAGGGGCAGATGGCTACACCTTC. It codes for CASKERGTGADGYTF.

The J gene is TRBJ2-3, the V gene TRBV9; tentative D call: TRBD2 (6 bases). V shed 4 bases and J shed 0 bases, with 9 bases lying between them. The CDR3 totals 14 residues. Germline CDR1 is SGDLS and CDR2 is YYNGEE. The CDR3 region has the DNA TGTGCCAGCAGCTCTGGGACTAGCACAGATACGCAGTATTTT. This gives the protein CASSSGTSTDTQYF.

The CDR3 DNA sequence: TGTGCCAGCAGCACCCGGGAGGGGTTTCAAGAGACCCAGTACTTC. Residues: CASSTREGFQETQYF. The V and J genes are TRBV9 and TRBJ2-5; 8 bases line up with TRBD2. J gave up 2 bases and V 4 bases, and 7 bases lay outside the gene matches. The CDR3 has 15 amino acids. Germline assignment: CDR1 SGDLS and CDR2 YYNGEE.

This clone was detected once. The chain uses TRBV10-1 and TRBJ2-5; possibly TRBD1 for D (6 bases). The V end lost 2 bases, the J end lost 1 base, and 8 bases lay between the germline ends. Looked up from germline, CDR1 is WNHNN and CDR2 is SYGVQD (reference sequence). The length of the CDR3 is 14 residues. The CDR3 DNA sequence: TGCGCCAGCAGTGAGGGGGGCTCCCAAGAGACCCAGTACTTC. Residues: CASSEGGSQETQYF.

This chain uses TRBV9 with TRBJ1-6, with unresolved D. V was cut by 0 bases and J by 8 bases, with 12 bases left in between. Germline V lookup: CDR1 SGDLS, CDR2 YYNGEE. CDR3 length: 15 residues. CDR3 sequence (DNA): TGTGCCAGCAGCGTAGACAGCAACCAATATTCACCCCTCCACTTT. The encoded protein is CASSVDSNQYSPLHF. The full variable domain, in which reference TRBV9 and TRBJ1-6 provide the parts outside the CDR3, is DSGVTQTPKHLITATGQRVTLRCSPRSGDLSVYWYQQSLDQGLQFLIQYYNGEERAKGNILERFSAQQFPDLHSELNLSSLELGDSALYFCASSVDSNQYSPLHFGNGTRLTVT.

The chain employs TRBV29-1 and TRBJ2-1, with D perhaps matching TRBD2 (6 bases). The CDR3 spans 15 residues. V lost 4 bases and J 6 bases, leaving 19 bases between the germline ends. Germline assignment: CDR1 SQVTM and CDR2 ANQGSEA. This CDR3 reads CSVAGRQGLTNEQFF. In DNA, the CDR3 is TGCAGCGTTGCCGGACGGCAGGGACTCACCAATGAGCAGTTCTTC.

The chain is built from TRBV11-2 and TRBJ2-3; 10 bases fit TRBD2. Germline lookup yields CDR1 SGHAT and CDR2 FQNNGV. The CDR3 extends over 17 amino acids. The V segment lost 4 bases and the J segment 0 bases; nucleotides outside the gene matches: 7. The CDR3, as DNA: TGTGCCAGCAGCTACTCCTGGACTAGCGGTAGCACAGATACGCAGTATTTT. Protein product: CASSYSWTSGSTDTQYF.

The J gene is TRBJ1-1, the V gene TRBV5-4; a possible D gene is TRBD1 (5 bases). Germline assignment: CDR1 SGHNT and CDR2 YYREEE (reference sequence). The germline V and J ends were trimmed by 4 bases and 1 base, with 14 bases remaining between them. The CDR3 length is 15 residues. In DNA, the CDR3 is TGTGCCAGCAGCCCTCCAGGGTATAAGAACACTGAAGCTTTCTTT. Protein product: CASSPPGYKNTEAFF.

This clone came up a few times. The rearrangement uses TRBV7-9 and TRBJ2-3, with 9 positions matching TRBD1. The CDR3 loop spans 16 amino acids. In germline, CDR1 is SEHNR, CDR2 FQNEAQ (reference sequence). The ends lost 5 bases at V and 4 bases at J; junction bases unmatched: 10. CDR3 coding DNA: TGTGCCAGCAGCCACGTAAGAGGGACAGGGCCAGATACGCAGTATTTT. This sequence encodes CASSHVRGTGPDTQYF.

The chain uses TRBV6-5 and TRBJ1-1; TRBD1 aligns across 7 bases. J lost 4 bases, V lost 5 bases, and 7 bases had no gene match. The CDR3 has 14 residues. The germline gives CDR1 MNHEY, CDR2 SVGAGI. DNA for the CDR3: TGTGCCAGCAGTAACGACAGGGTAGGCACTGAAGCTTTCTTT. It translates to CASSNDRVGTEAFF.

The chain joins TRBV5-1 to TRBJ1-2; D might be TRBD1 (6 bases). With 4 bases removed from V and 5 bases from J, the gap between germline ends came to 18 bases. Per the germline V gene, CDR1 is SGHRS and CDR2 is YFSETQ. CDR3 length: 15 amino acids. The DNA for the CDR3 is TGCGCCAGCAGCCTCGGACAGCCGAGACAGTATGGCTACACCTTC. This codes for CASSLGQPRQYGYTF. Full variable domain (remainder filled in from reference TRBV5-1 and TRBJ1-2): KAGVTQTPRYLIKTRGQQVTLSCSPISGHRSVSWYQQTPGQGLQFLFEYFSETQRNKGNFPGRFSGRQFSNSRSEMNVSTLELGDSALYLCASSLGQPRQYGYTFGSGTRLTVV.

This sequence joins TRBV19 and TRBJ1-5; D might be TRBD1 (6 bases). Germline CDR1 and CDR2: LNHDA and SQIVND (reference sequence). The CDR3 is 15 amino acids. Trimming removed 7 bases at V and 4 bases at J, with 17 bases between. The CDR3 bases are TGTGCCAGTAAATCCGTGAACAGGGATAATCAGCCCCAGCATTTT. Translating it yields CASKSVNRDNQPQHF.

This rearrangement joins TRBV6-5 to TRBJ2-1, with TRBD1 matching over 10 bases. V shed 5 bases and J 4 bases; nucleotides not matched to a gene: 5. Germline CDR1 reads MNHEY; CDR2 reads SVGAGI. CDR3 size: 15 residues. DNA for the CDR3: TGTGCCAGCAGTAACCGGGACAGGGGATACAATGAGCAGTTCTTC. As protein: CASSNRDRGYNEQFF.

V and J are TRBV7-9 and TRBJ2-3, with 12 bases lining up with TRBD1. The CDR3 extends over 17 amino acids. V trimming: 2 bases; J trimming: 8 bases; junction bases outside the gene matches: 11. CDR1 and CDR2 (germline): SEHNR, FQNEAQ (reference sequence). The CDR3 protein is CASSLYIRDRGLVTQYF. The CDR3 coding sequence is TGTGCCAGCAGCTTATACATTAGGGACAGGGGGCTTGTTACGCAGTATTTT.

The rearrangement uses TRBV4-3 and TRBJ1-2; tentatively, D is TRBD1 (5 bases). The CDR3 sequence is 16 residues long. Germline V gives CDR1 LGHNA, CDR2 YSLEER. Trimming cost V 6 bases and J 5 bases, with 22 bases left between them. For the CDR3, the DNA is TGCGCCAGCAGTCACCGTGGGGTAACCCGGGGGTATGGCTACACCTTC. Protein product: CASSHRGVTRGYGYTF.

This clone was seen only a few times. The genes are TRBV7-3 and TRBJ2-3, with 14 bases identical to TRBD2. The germline CDR1 and CDR2 sequences are SGHTA and FQGTGA. V was clipped by 5 bases and J by 1 base; unmatched bases: 2. There are 16 residues in the CDR3. CDR3 in DNA: TGTGCCAGCAGCCCGGGACTAGCGGGAGGCACAGATACGCAGTATTTT. Protein: CASSPGLAGGTDTQYF.

The V and J genes are TRBV6-5 and TRBJ2-1; 7 nucleotides line up with TRBD2. Germline-derived CDR1 and CDR2 are MNHEY and SVGAGI. Losses at the gene ends were 5 bases for V and 10 bases for J; bases not matched to a gene: 5. The CDR3 sequence is 12 residues long. This CDR3 is CASSPGLREQFF. Here the CDR3 DNA reads TGTGCCAGCAGTCCGGGACTAAGGGAGCAGTTCTTC.

This clone was seen only once. The rearrangement joins TRBV4-1 to TRBJ2-2; 10 bases map to TRBD2. This CDR3 spans 17 amino acids. V lost 2 bases, J lost 6 bases, and 9 bases stayed unmatched. Germline CDR1 is MGHRA and CDR2 is YSYEKL. CDR3 loop: CASSQTDRAGGPGELFF. The CDR3 DNA reads as TGCGCCAGCAGCCAAACCGACCGAGCGGGGGGGCCCGGGGAGCTGTTTTTT.

This chain uses TRBV27 with TRBJ1-5; D ambiguous. This CDR3 has 14 amino acids. With 3 bases removed from V and 4 bases from J, the gap between germline ends came to 10 bases. Germline CDR1 and CDR2: MNHEY and SMNVEV (reference sequence). The CDR3 bases are TGTGCCAGCAGTTTCTCGGGGAAGAATCAGCCCCAGCATTTT. Translating it yields CASSFSGKNQPQHF.

The chain has TRBV29-1 and TRBJ2-5; TRBD1 agrees at 7 bases. The V segment lost 0 bases and the J segment 4 bases; nucleotides outside the gene matches: 5. Germline assignment: CDR1 SQVTM and CDR2 ANQGSEA. This CDR3 has 14 amino acids. Here the CDR3 reads CSVEDWGQRETQYF. The CDR3 DNA follows: TGCAGCGTTGAAGACTGGGGACAGAGAGAGACCCAGTACTTC.